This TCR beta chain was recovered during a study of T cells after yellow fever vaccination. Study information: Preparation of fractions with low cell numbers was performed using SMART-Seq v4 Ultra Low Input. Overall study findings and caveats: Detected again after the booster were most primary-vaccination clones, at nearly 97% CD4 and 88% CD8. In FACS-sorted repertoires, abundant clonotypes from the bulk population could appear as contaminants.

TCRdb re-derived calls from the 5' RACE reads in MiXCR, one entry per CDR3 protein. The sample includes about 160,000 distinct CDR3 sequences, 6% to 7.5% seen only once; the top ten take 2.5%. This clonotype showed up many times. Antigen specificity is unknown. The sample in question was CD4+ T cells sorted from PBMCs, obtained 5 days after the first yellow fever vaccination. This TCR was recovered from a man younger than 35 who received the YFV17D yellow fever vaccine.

This CDR3 is CASSARRGTWNTGELFF. CDR3 DNA sequence: TGTGCCAGCAGCGCAAGGCGTGGGACTTGGAACACCGGGGAGCTGTTTTTT. This sequence joins TRBV11-2 and TRBJ2-2, with D perhaps matching TRBD2 (6 bases). The V end lost 5 bases, the J end lost 1 base, and 17 bases lay between the germline ends. CDR1 and CDR2 from the germline V gene are SGHAT and FQNNGV. The CDR3 contains 17 residues.